This TCR beta chain was profiled in a study of T cell repertoires in cytomegalovirus infection. On the study more broadly: From public TCR beta signatures came an indication of both CMV infection and matching HLA type. General study findings and limits: Ex vivo, HLA-C-restricted CMV-specific TCR beta clonotypes prevailed over the rest of the response.

TCRdb ran MiXCR on the reads and lists one entry per CDR3 protein. The table includes around 170,000 distinct CDR3 sequences, under 15% detected once. This clonotype was seen at least ten times. Its antigen is as yet unknown. The clonotype originates from a human donor in good health (CMV status not recorded). Some clones in this sample may be carry-over from other donors' samples. The specimen was PBMCs.

The CDR3 nucleotides are TGTGCCAGCAGCCTGCAAAGGGTCACCTACAATGAGCAGTTCTTC. It yields the protein CASSLQRVTYNEQFF. The chain combines TRBV7-8 with TRBJ2-1; D gene unclear. Trimming shortened V by 5 bases and J by 2 bases, and 13 bases separated the two germline ends. The V gene's germline CDR1 is SGHVS and CDR2 FQNEAQ. This CDR3 spans 15 amino acids. The complete variable domain, with remaining parts taken from reference TRBV7-8 and TRBJ2-1, reads GAGVSQSPRYKVAKRGQDVALRCDPISGHVSLFWYQQALGQGPEFLTYFQNEAQLDKSGLPSDRFFAERPEGSVSTLKIQRTQQEDSAVYLCASSLQRVTYNEQFFGPGTRLTVL.